The 23 T cell receptor beta chains presented below share a single source sample, sequenced in a study of shared clonotypes between healthy human individuals. Some clones are missing from TCRdb's copy, which holds only in-frame ones; the method was immunoSEQ multiplex PCR. The sample has a few million clones, more than 80% seen once. The sequencing input was naive CD4+ T cells from PBMCs. Subset described: CD45RA+ positively selected. The receptors here all came from a young man in good health. Some clones in this sample may be carry-over from other donors' samples.

This clone is a singleton in its sample. The rearrangement uses TRBV30 and TRBJ2-1, with 8 bases fitting TRBD1. The germline gives CDR1 GTSNPN, CDR2 SVGIG (reference sequence). Unmatched junction bases numbered 4, after V lost 3 bases and J lost 6 bases. This CDR3 contains 13 residues. Here the CDR3 reads CAWSRDRFNEQFF. CDR3 DNA sequence: TGTGCCTGGAGCCGGGACAGGTTCAATGAGCAGTTCTTC.

The chain carries TRBV30 and TRBJ1-2; D possibly corresponds to TRBD1 (5 bases). The CDR3 loop spans 11 amino acids. Trimming pared 1 base from V and 9 bases from J, leaving 9 bases between. In germline, CDR1 is GTSNPN, CDR2 SVGIG (reference sequence). CDR3 region: CAWSEGRSYTF. The CDR3 DNA is TGTGCCTGGAGTGAGGGGCGAAGCTACACCTTC.

On this clone itself: Mismatch with germline at one junction end may stem from a read error. The V and J genes are TRBV19 and TRBJ2-2; D may match TRBD1 or TRBD2 (7 bases each). CDR3 length: 14 residues. CDR1 is LNHDA and CDR2 is SQIVND in the germline V gene (reference sequence). CDR3 in DNA: TGTGCCAGTAGGGAAGCGGGACTAACAGGGGTGCTGTTTTTT. It specifies CASREAGLTGVLFF.

The chain employs TRBV30 and TRBJ1-1, with D possibly TRBD1 on 6 matching bases. Trimming removed 5 bases from V and 2 bases from J, with 15 bases in between. Germline V CDR1 and CDR2: GTSNPN, SVGIG (reference sequence). The CDR3 sequence is 14 residues long. In DNA, the CDR3 is TGTGCCTGGGGGAGGCGGGGGGCTAACACTGAAGCTTTCTTT. As protein: CAWGRRGANTEAFF.

The V call is TRBV10-3, the J call TRBJ1-4, with D hard to call. The CDR3 spans 15 residues. Looked up from germline, CDR1 is ENHRY and CDR2 is SYGVKD. V lost 0 bases and J 6 bases, leaving 11 bases between the germline ends. CDR3 nucleotides: TGTGCCATCAGTGAGTCTGGCAGGTTAGATGAAAAACTGTTTTTT. Translation gives CAISESGRLDEKLFF.

The V and J genes are TRBV11-3 and TRBJ2-2, with unresolved D. V lost 1 base, J lost 4 bases, and 10 bases lay in between. The CDR3 loop spans 15 amino acids. Germline CDR1 reads SGHNT; CDR2 reads YENEEA. The CDR3 protein is CASSLGAALTGELFF. The DNA for the CDR3 is TGTGCCAGCAGCTTAGGGGCAGCGCTCACCGGGGAGCTGTTTTTT.

J is TRBJ2-3 and V is TRBV27, with TRBD2 identical over 7 bases. There are 14 residues in the CDR3. Germline CDR1 is MNHEY and CDR2 is SMNVEV (reference sequence). The ends lost 3 bases at V and 2 bases at J; junction bases unmatched: 2. The CDR3 DNA reads as TGTGCCAGCAGTTTTCTAGCGGCCACAGATACGCAGTATTTT. Amino acid sequence: CASSFLAATDTQYF.

Concerning this clone itself: The sample has other DNA sequences that encode this CDR3 too. The gene calls are TRBV5-1 and TRBJ2-7, with D unresolved. The CDR3 consists of 14 residues. The V end lost 1 base, the J end lost 0 bases, and 8 bases lay between the germline ends. Germline values: CDR1 SGHRS, CDR2 YFSETQ. The CDR3 loop is CASSLSQYSYEQYF. The CDR3 DNA is TGCGCCAGCAGCTTGAGCCAGTACTCCTACGAGCAGTACTTC.

This sequence joins TRBV14 and TRBJ1-2, with a possible D match to TRBD1 (5 bases). CDR3 length: 15 amino acids. Per germline, CDR1 SGHDN and CDR2 FVKESK. V gave up 0 bases and J gave up 8 bases, with 16 bases separating them. CDR3 sequence: CASSQEIRGGGGYTF. The CDR3 nucleotides are TGTGCCAGCAGCCAAGAGATACGTGGGGGAGGCGGCTACACCTTC. Supplemented by reference TRBV14 and TRBJ1-2, the full variable domain reads EAGVTQFPSHSVIEKGQTVTLRCDPISGHDNLYWYRRVMGKEIKFLLHFVKESKQDESGMPNNRFLAERTGGTYSTLKVQPAELEDSGVYFCASSQEIRGGGGYTFGSGTRLTVV.

Comment on this clone: Other DNA variants within this sample encode the same CDR3. The V and J genes are TRBV9 and TRBJ2-1; weak D call: TRBD2 (6 bases). Germline V gene data show CDR1 as SGDLS and CDR2 as YYNGEE. The CDR3 covers 16 residues. Trimming pared 0 bases from V and 0 bases from J, leaving 10 bases between. This chain's CDR3 is CASSVGGRSSYNEQFF. The CDR3 bases are TGTGCCAGCAGCGTAGGTGGGAGGAGCTCCTACAATGAGCAGTTCTTC.

This clone was found once. The chain employs TRBV11-2 and TRBJ2-6; D gene ambiguous. CDR3 length: 12 amino acids. The germline gives CDR1 SGHAT, CDR2 FQNNGV. The ends were cut back, 3 bases at V and 7 bases at J, with 4 bases in the middle. The CDR3 reads CASSLGANVLTF. The CDR3 DNA follows: TGTGCCAGCAGCTTGGGAGCCAACGTCCTGACTTTC. Full variable domain (missing parts from reference TRBV11-2 and TRBJ2-6): EAGVAQSPRYKIIEKRQSVAFWCNPISGHATLYWYQQILGQGPKLLIQFQNNGVVDDSQLPKDRFSAERLKGVDSTLKIQPAKLEDSAVYLCASSLGANVLTFGAGSRLTVL.

The chain couples TRBV2 to TRBJ2-3, with TRBD2 matching over 12 bases. Germline V gene lookup returns CDR1 SNHLY and CDR2 FYNNEI. V dropped 5 bases and J dropped 4; count of bases not matched to a gene: 4. CDR3 length: 15 amino acids. The CDR3: CASSQTSGSADTQYF. CDR3 bases: TGTGCCAGCAGTCAGACTAGCGGGAGTGCAGATACGCAGTATTTT. The whole variable domain, filled in from reference TRBV2 and TRBJ2-3, reads EPEVTQTPSHQVTQMGQEVILRCVPISNHLYFYWYRQILGQKVEFLVSFYNNEISEKSEIFDDQFSVERPDGSNFTLKIRSTKLEDSAMYFCASSQTSGSADTQYFGPGTRLTVL.

In its sample, this clone was seen once. This chain uses TRBV6-5 with TRBJ1-2; D might be TRBD1 (5 bases). V lost 7 bases, J lost 7 bases, and 13 bases lay in between. The germline V gene encodes CDR1 MNHEY and CDR2 SVGAGI. CDR3 size: 12 residues. CDR3 in DNA: TGTGCCAGCACCACGGGGGGGTCTGGCTACACCTTC. It specifies CASTTGGSGYTF.

This sequence joins TRBV28 and TRBJ2-3; 11 nucleotides align to TRBD1. J lost 5 bases, V lost 2 bases, and 3 bases had no gene match. Germline V CDR1 and CDR2: MDHEN, SYDVKM. The CDR3 sequence is 15 residues long. DNA for the CDR3: TGTGCCAGCAGTTTAGCGGGACAGGGGGGAGATACGCAGTATTTT. Encoded protein: CASSLAGQGGDTQYF.

The genes are TRBV30 and TRBJ2-3; 7 bases are a match to TRBD2. Per the germline V gene, CDR1 is GTSNPN and CDR2 is SVGIG (reference sequence). Germline trimming cut 3 bases from V and 2 bases from J; bases unmatched to any gene: 8. The CDR3 contains 15 residues. The CDR3 nucleotides read TGTGCCTGGAGGGAAGGACTAGAAATCACAGATACGCAGTATTTT. Encoded protein: CAWREGLEITDTQYF.

This rearrangement joins TRBV6-1 to TRBJ2-7; 9 bases fit TRBD1. CDR1 and CDR2 from the germline V gene are MNHNS and SASEGT. This CDR3 contains 15 residues. With 2 bases clipped from V and 4 bases from J, the junction kept 6 bases outside the gene matches. CDR3 residues: CASSESPGQGYEQYF. The CDR3 nucleotides are TGTGCCAGCAGTGAATCCCCGGGACAGGGATACGAGCAGTACTTC.

The chain is built from TRBV7-3 and TRBJ2-6, with unresolved D. CDR3 size: 16 residues. Germline V gene lookup returns CDR1 SGHTA and CDR2 FQGTGA. V shed 2 bases and J shed 3 bases, with 11 bases lying between them. CDR3: CASSLHFGSGANVLTF. CDR3 DNA sequence: TGTGCCAGCAGCTTACACTTCGGAAGTGGGGCCAACGTCCTGACTTTC.

The chain couples TRBV14 to TRBJ2-7; D is possibly TRBD2 (6 bases). CDR1 and CDR2 (germline): SGHDN, FVKESK. The CDR3 has 17 residues. The V end was cut by 0 bases, the J end by 3 bases, with 18 bases between. The CDR3 loop reads CASSQDRGSKSIYEQYF. Written as DNA, the CDR3 is TGTGCCAGCAGCCAAGACCGGGGGAGTAAGAGCATCTACGAGCAGTACTTC.

The chain employs TRBV29-1 and TRBJ2-7, with 8 bases matching TRBD1. The J segment lost 6 bases and the V segment lost 2 bases, leaving 12 bases of the junction unmatched. The length of the CDR3 is 15 residues. The germline gives CDR1 SQVTM, CDR2 ANQGSEA. As DNA, the CDR3 is TGCAGCGTTGAAAGAGTGCAGGGGGCATCCACCGAGCAGTACTTC. It specifies CSVERVQGASTEQYF.

J is TRBJ1-2 and V is TRBV7-2; D remains unclear. Trimming cost V 1 base and J 8 bases, with 14 bases left between them. This CDR3 region has 14 residues. CDR1 SGHTA and CDR2 FQGNSA come from the germline V gene. CDR3 bases: TGTGCCAGCAGCTTAGTTTTAAGGAGTAGGGGCTACACCTTC. Its protein is CASSLVLRSRGYTF.

The chain is built from TRBV5-1 and TRBJ1-3, with 9 positions matching TRBD1. CDR1 and CDR2 (germline): SGHRS, YFSETQ. This CDR3 comprises 16 residues. The V and J ends lost 0 bases and 4 bases, in that order; junction bases with no gene match: 5. The DNA for the CDR3 is TGCGCCAGCAGCTTGGCCGGGACAGGGAGAGGAAACACCATATATTTT. It encodes CASSLAGTGRGNTIYF.

This clone showed up just once. V gene TRBV30 combines with J gene TRBJ1-4; D gene unclear. The V gene lost 4 bases and the J gene lost 5 bases, with 14 bases spanning the gap. Germline V gene lookup returns CDR1 GTSNPN and CDR2 SVGIG (reference sequence). The CDR3 has 14 residues. CDR3 DNA: TGTGCCTGGACCGGGTCATGGATGAATGAAAAACTGTTTTTT. Translated: CAWTGSWMNEKLFF.

This rearrangement joins TRBV18 to TRBJ1-2; unclear D gene. V was cut by 0 bases and J by 3 bases, with 11 bases left in between. This CDR3 is built from 15 residues. Germline-derived CDR1 and CDR2 are KGHSH and LQKENI. The CDR3 DNA reads TGTGCCAGCTCACCACCGTCAGATAAGTACTATGGCTACACCTTC. This codes for CASSPPSDKYYGYTF.